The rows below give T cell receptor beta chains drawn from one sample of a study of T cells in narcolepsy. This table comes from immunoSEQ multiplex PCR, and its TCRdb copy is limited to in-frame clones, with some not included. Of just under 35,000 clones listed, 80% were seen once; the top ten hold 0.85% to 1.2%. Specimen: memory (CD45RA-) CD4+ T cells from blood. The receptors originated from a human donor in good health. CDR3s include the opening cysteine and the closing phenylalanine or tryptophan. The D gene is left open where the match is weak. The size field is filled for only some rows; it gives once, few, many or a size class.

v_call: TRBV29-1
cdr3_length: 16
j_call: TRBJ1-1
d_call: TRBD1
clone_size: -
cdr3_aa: CSVGSDRTTMNTEAFF
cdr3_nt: TGCAGCGTTGGCTCGGACAGGACGACGATGAACACTGAAGCTTTCTTT

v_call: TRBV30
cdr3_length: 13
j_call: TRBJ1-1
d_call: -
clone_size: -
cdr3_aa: CAWRTRGDTEAFF
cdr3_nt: TGTGCCTGGAGGACTAGGGGGGACACTGAAGCTTTCTTT

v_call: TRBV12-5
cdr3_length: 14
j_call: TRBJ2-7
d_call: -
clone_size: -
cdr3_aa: CASGLVKTSYEQYF
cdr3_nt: TGTGCTAGTGGTTTGGTAAAGACTTCCTACGAGCAGTACTTC

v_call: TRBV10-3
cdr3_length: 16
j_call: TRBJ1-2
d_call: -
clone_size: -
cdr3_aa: CAISEGWTMVPYGYTF
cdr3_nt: TGTGCCATCAGTGAGGGGTGGACAATGGTACCCTATGGCTACACCTTC

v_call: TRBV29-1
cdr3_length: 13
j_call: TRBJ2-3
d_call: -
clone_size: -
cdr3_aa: CSVPGRSTDTQYF
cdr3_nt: TGCAGCGTCCCGGGACGGAGCACAGATACGCAGTATTTT

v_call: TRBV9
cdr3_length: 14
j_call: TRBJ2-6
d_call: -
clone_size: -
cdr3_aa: CASSWDSGANVLTF
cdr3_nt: TGTGCCAGCAGCTGGGACTCTGGGGCCAACGTCCTGACTTTC

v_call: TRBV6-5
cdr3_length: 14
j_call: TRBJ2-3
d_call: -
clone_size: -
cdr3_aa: CASSYSLGANTQYF
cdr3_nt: TGTGCCAGCAGTTACTCGCTGGGGGCGAATACGCAGTATTTT

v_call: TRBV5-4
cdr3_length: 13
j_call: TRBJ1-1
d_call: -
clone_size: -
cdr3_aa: CASRYDSFTEAFF
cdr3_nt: TGTGCCAGCAGATATGACAGCTTCACTGAAGCTTTCTTT

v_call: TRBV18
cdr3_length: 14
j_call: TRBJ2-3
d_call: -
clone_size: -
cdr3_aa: CASSPPGDPGRKYF
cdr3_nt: TGTGCCAGCTCACCCCCCGGGGACCCGGGACGCAAATATTTT

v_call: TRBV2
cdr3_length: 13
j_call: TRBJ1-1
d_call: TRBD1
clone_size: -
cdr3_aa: CASTQGEGTEAFF
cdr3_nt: TGTGCCAGCACTCAGGGGGAGGGCACTGAAGCTTTCTTT

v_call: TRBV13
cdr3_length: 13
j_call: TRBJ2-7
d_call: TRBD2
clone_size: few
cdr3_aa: CASSRTSSYEQYF
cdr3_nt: TGTGCCAGCAGCCGGACTAGCTCCTACGAGCAGTACTTC

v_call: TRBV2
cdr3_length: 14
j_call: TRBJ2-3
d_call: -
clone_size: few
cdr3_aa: CASGLGGLTDTQYF
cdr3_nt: TGTGCCAGCGGATTGGGGGGGCTAACAGATACGCAGTATTTT

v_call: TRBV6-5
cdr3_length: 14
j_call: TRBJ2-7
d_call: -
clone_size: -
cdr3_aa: CASSYTELFNEQYF
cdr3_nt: TGTGCCAGCAGTTATACGGAACTCTTTAACGAGCAGTACTTC

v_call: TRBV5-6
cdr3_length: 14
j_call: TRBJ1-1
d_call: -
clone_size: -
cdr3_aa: CASSRHIEGDEAFF
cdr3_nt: TGTGCCAGCAGCCGCCACATCGAGGGGGATGAAGCTTTCTTT

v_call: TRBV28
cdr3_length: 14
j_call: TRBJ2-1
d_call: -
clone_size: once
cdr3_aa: CASNGGTLNNEQFF
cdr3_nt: TGTGCCAGCAACGGGGGCACCCTCAACAATGAGCAGTTCTTC

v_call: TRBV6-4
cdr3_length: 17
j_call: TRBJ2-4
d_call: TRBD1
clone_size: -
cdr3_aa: CASSDRDRGLAKNIQYF
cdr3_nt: TGTGCCAGCAGTGACCGGGACAGGGGACTAGCCAAAAACATTCAGTACTTC

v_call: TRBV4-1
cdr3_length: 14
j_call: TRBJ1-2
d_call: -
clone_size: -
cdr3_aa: CASSQGGGNYGYTF
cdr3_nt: TGCGCCAGCAGCCAGGGGGGAGGGAACTATGGCTACACCTTC

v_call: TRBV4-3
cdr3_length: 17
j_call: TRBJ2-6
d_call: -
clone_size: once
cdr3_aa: CASSQEQASSGANVLTF
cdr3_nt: TGCGCCAGCAGCCAAGAGCAGGCCTCCTCTGGGGCCAACGTCCTGACTTTC

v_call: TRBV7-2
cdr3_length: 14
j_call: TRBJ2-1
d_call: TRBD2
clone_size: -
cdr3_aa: CASSSTTAGGEQFF
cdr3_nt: TGTGCCAGCAGCTCCACAACAGCCGGGGGGGAGCAGTTCTTC

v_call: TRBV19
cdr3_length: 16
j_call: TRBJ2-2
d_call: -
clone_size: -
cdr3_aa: CASKDFGLQNTGELFF
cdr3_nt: TGTGCCAGTAAGGATTTTGGGCTTCAGAACACCGGGGAGCTGTTTTTT

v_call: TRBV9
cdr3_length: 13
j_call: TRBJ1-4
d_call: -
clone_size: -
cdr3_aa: CASSQGRDEKLFF
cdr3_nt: TGTGCCAGCAGTCAGGGGCGGGATGAAAAACTGTTTTTT

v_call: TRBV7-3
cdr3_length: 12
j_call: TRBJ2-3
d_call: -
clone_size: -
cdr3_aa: CASSGPGDTQYF
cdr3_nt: TGTGCCAGCAGCGGGCCTGGAGATACGCAGTATTTT

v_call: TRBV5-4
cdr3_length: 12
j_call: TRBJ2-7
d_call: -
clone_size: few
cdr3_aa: CASSLDGYEQYF
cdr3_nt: TGTGCCAGCAGCTTGGACGGCTACGAGCAGTACTTC

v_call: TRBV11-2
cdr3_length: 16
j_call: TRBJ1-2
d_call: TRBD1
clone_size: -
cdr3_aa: CASSLAAGGALHGYTF
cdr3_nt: TGTGCCAGCAGCTTAGCCGCAGGGGGAGCCCTTCATGGCTACACCTTC

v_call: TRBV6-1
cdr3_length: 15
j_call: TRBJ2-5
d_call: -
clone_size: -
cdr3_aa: CASSEEAGTQETQYF
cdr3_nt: TGTGCCAGCAGTGAAGAGGCAGGTACTCAAGAGACCCAGTACTTC

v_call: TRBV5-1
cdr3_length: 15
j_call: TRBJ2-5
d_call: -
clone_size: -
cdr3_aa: CASSIGPTAAETQYF
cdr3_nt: TGCGCCAGCAGCATTGGGCCGACTGCGGCCGAGACCCAGTACTTC

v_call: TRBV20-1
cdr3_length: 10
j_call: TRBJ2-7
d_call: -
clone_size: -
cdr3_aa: CSASFGEQYF
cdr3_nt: TGCAGTGCTAGTTTTGGGGAGCAGTACTTC

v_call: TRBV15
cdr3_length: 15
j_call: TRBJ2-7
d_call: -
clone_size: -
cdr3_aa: CATRRGDNRLYEQYF
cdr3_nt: TGTGCCACACGACGAGGAGACAACCGACTCTACGAGCAGTACTTC

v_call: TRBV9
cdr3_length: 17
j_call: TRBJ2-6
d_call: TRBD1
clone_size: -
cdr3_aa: CASSVAGQGSGANVLTF
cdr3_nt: TGTGCCAGCAGCGTAGCGGGACAGGGGTCTGGGGCCAACGTCCTGACTTTC

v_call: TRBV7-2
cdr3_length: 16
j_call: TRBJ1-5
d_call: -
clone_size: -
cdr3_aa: CASSLSVGSGNQPQHF
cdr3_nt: TGTGCCAGCAGCTTATCGGTCGGCAGCGGCAATCAGCCCCAGCATTTT

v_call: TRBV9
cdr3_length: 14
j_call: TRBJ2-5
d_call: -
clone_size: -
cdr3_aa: CASSVAGYQETQYF
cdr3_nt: TGTGCCAGCAGCGTAGCCGGTTACCAAGAGACCCAGTACTTC

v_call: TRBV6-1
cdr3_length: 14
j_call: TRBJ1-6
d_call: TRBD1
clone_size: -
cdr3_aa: CASRGDSHNSPLHF
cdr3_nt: TGTGCCAGCAGGGGGGACAGCCATAATTCACCCCTCCACTTT

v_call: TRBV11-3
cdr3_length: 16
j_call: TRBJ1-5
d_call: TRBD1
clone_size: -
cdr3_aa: CASTPSGTGCGQPQHF
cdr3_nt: TGTGCCAGCACCCCCTCCGGGACAGGGTGCGGTCAGCCCCAGCATTTT

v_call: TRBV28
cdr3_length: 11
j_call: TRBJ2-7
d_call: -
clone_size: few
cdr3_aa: CASSQGHEQYF
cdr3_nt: TGTGCCAGCAGTCAGGGGCACGAGCAGTACTTC

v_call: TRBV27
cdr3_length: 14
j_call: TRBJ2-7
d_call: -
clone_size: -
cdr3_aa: CASGRWDSTYEQYF
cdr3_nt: TGTGCCAGCGGCCGATGGGATTCAACCTACGAGCAGTACTTC

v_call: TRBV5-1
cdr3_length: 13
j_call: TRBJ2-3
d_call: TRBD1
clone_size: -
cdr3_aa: CASSSTGEDTQYF
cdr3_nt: TGCGCCAGCAGCTCGACAGGGGAAGATACGCAGTATTTT

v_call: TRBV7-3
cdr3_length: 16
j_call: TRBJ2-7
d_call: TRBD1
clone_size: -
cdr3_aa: CASSLNPPRGPDEQYF
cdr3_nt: TGTGCCAGCAGCTTAAATCCACCCAGGGGGCCCGACGAGCAGTACTTC

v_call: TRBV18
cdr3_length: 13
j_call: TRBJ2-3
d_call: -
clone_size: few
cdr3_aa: CASSPATVDTQYF
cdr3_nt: TGTGCCAGCTCACCAGCGACCGTAGATACGCAGTATTTT

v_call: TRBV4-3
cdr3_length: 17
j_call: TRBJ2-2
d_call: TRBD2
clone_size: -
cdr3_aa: CASSQDGTDAGAGELFF
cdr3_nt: TGCGCCAGCAGCCAAGATGGTACAGATGCGGGGGCCGGGGAGCTGTTTTTT

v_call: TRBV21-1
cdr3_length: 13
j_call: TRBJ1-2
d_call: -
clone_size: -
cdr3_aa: CASSKNGGVGYTF
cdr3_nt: TGTGCCAGCAGCAAAAACGGGGGGGTAGGCTACACCTTC

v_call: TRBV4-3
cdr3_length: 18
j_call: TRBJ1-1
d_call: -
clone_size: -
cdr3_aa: CASSQALVPGAGDTEAFF
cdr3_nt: TGCGCCAGCAGCCAAGCCTTGGTGCCAGGGGCGGGGGACACTGAAGCTTTCTTT

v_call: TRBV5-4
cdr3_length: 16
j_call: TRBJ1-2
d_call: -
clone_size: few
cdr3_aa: CASSLIGGRLNYGYTF
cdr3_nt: TGTGCCAGCAGCTTGATCGGTGGTAGACTCAACTATGGCTACACCTTC